This T cell receptor (beta chain) was captured by sequencing in a study of ipilimumab plus nivolumab after autologous stem cell transplantation. Germline values: CDR1 SEHNR, CDR2 FQNEAQ (reference sequence). Trimming took 2 bases from V and 5 from J, leaving 9 bases between them. There are 13 residues in the CDR3. Here immunoSEQ multiplex PCR was the method, and the copy in TCRdb shows in-frame clones only, minus some. The data show 10,000 to 15,000 clones, with more than 70% seen just once and more than 15% held by the top ten. Through week 26, nivolumab 3 mg/kg IV was given weeks 1, 4, 7, 10, then biweekly.

The receptor's source is a male donor with diffuse large B-cell lymphoma. The chain links TRBV7-9 to TRBJ2-5; maybe TRBD1 (5 bases). This sample comprised PBMCs, obtained in a trial of ipilimumab plus nivolumab as post-transplant consolidation. CDR3 nucleotides: TGTGCCAGCAGCTTAAGGGGTGGGGAGACCCAGTACTTC. This sequence encodes CASSLRGGETQYF.